Listed below are T cell receptor beta chains from one sample, sequenced in a study of post-analysis software for immune sequencing data. TCRdb recomputed calls from the PCR reads with MiXCR, one row per CDR3 protein. The sample carries about 460,000 distinct CDR3 sequences, under 55% recorded once. Sequencing used blood. The receptors here all came from a girl aged 5-17 years with multiple sclerosis. CDR3s include the opening cysteine and the closing phenylalanine or tryptophan. D genes are given only for firm matches. The size field is filled for only some rows; it gives once, few, many or a size class.

. | . | TRBJ2-1 | TRBV6-1 | CASRAGTPSYNEQFF | TGTGCCAGCAGGGCCGGGACTCCGTCCTACAATGAGCAGTTCTTC
TRBD2 | . | TRBJ2-1 | TRBV12-3/TRBV12-4 | CASSLTSGPEGDEQFF | TGTGCCAGCAGTTTGACTAGCGGGCCAGAGGGGGATGAGCAGTTCTTC
. | . | TRBJ2-3 | TRBV12-3/TRBV12-4 | CASGPHSTDTQYF | TGTGCCAGCGGGCCCCATAGCACAGATACGCAGTATTTT
. | . | TRBJ2-7 | TRBV20-1 | CSARDSGSTYEQYF | TGCAGTGCTAGAGATAGCGGTTCGACCTACGAGCAGTACTTC
TRBD1 | . | TRBJ2-7 | TRBV7-9 | CASSPGADRLSYEQYF | TGTGCCAGCAGCCCCGGGGCGGACAGGCTGTCCTACGAGCAGTACTTC
TRBD2 | . | TRBJ2-3 | TRBV12-3/TRBV12-4 | CATGASGGERTDTQYF | TGTGCCACGGGGGCTAGCGGGGGCGAACGCACAGATACGCAGTATTTT
. | few | TRBJ1-1 | TRBV29-1 | CSAREAEGTEAFF | TGCAGCGCTCGGGAGGCCGAGGGTACTGAAGCTTTCTTT
TRBD1 | few | TRBJ2-7 | TRBV28 | CASSLGGQVYEQYF | TGTGCCAGCAGTTTAGGGGGACAGGTTTACGAGCAGTACTTC
TRBD1 | many | TRBJ2-3 | TRBV6-5 | CASSADRGSTDTQYF | TGTGCCAGCAGTGCTGACAGGGGTAGCACAGATACGCAGTATTTT
. | . | TRBJ1-5 | TRBV28 | CASSPLVGGKVQPQHF | TGTGCCAGCAGTCCCCTGGTTGGAGGGAAGGTTCAGCCCCAGCATTTT